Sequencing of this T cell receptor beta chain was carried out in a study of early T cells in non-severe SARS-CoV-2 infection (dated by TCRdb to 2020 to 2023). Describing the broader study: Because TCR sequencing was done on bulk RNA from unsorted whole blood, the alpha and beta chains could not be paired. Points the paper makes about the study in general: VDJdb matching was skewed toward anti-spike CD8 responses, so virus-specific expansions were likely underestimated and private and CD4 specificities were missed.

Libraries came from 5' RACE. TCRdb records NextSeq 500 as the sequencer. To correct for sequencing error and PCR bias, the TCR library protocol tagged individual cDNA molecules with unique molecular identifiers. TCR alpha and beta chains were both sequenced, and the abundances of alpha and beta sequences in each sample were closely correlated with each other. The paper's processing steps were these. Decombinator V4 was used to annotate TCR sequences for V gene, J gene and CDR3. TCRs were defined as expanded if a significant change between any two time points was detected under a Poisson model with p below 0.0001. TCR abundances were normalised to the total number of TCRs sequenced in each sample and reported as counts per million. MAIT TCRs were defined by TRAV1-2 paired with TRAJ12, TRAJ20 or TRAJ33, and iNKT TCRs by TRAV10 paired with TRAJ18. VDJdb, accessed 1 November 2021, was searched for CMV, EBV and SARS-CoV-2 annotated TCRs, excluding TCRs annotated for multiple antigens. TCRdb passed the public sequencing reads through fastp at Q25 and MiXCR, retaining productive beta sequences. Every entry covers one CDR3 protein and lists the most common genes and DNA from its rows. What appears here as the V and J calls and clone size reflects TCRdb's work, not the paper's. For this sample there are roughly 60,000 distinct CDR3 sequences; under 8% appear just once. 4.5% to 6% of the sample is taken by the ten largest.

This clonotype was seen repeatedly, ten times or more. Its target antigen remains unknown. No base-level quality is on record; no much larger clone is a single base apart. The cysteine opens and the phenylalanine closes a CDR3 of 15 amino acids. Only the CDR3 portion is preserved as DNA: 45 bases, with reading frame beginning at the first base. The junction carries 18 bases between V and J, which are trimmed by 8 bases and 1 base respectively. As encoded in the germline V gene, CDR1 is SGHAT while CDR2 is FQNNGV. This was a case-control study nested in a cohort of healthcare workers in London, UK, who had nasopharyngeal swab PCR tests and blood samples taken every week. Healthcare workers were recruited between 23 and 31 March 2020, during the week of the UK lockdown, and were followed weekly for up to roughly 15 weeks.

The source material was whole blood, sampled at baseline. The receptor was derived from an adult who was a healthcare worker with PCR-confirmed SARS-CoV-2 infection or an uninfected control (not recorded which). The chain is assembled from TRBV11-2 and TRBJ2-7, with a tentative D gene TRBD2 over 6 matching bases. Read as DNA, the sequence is TGTGCCAGCGACGATGGAGGGTACCAGTCCTACGAGCAGTACTTC. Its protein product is CASDDGGYQSYEQYF. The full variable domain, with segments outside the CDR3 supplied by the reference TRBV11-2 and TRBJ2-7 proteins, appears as EAGVAQSPRYKIIEKRQSVAFWCNPISGHATLYWYQQILGQGPKLLIQFQNNGVVDDSQLPKDRFSAERLKGVDSTLKIQPAKLEDSAVYLCASDDGGYQSYEQYFGPGTRLTVT.